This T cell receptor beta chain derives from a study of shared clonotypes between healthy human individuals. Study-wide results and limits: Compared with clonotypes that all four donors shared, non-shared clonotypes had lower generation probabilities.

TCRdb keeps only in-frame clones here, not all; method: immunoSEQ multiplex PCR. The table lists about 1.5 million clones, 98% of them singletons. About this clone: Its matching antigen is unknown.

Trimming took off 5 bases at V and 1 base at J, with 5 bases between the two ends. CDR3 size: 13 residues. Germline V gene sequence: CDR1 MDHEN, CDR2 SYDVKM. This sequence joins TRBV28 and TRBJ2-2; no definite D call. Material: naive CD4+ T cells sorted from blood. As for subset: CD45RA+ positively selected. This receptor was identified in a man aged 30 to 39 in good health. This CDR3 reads CASSAVNTGELFF. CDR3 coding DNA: TGTGCCAGCAGTGCTGTGAACACCGGGGAGCTGTTTTTT.